Below are 8 T cell receptor beta chains sequenced from a single sample in a study of T cell repertoires in cytomegalovirus infection (dated by TCRdb to about 2019). Sequencer: Illumina HiSeq 1500. The public reads were reanalyzed by TCRdb: fastp trimming at Q25, MiXCR alignment, in-frame beta chains only. Here each entry gathers all rows of one CDR3 protein and keeps the most common genes and DNA. Recorded for this sample are 480,000 or so distinct CDR3 sequences; about 11% of them occurred a single time. Together, the top ten hold roughly a tenth of the sample. Source material: PBMCs. Receptors were obtained from a human donor in good health (CMV status not recorded). Some clones in this sample may be carry-over from other donors' samples.

This clonotype was seen ten or more times. The chain carries TRBV7-9 and TRBJ2-1, with 10 nucleotides matching TRBD2. Losses at the gene ends were 5 bases for V and 9 bases for J; bases not matched to a gene: 13. The germline gives CDR1 SEHNR, CDR2 FQNEAQ (reference sequence). CDR3 length equals 16 residues. DNA for the CDR3: TGTGCCAGCAGCCCCCAGACGGTAGCGGGAGGAGCTGAGCAGTTCTTC. Translation: CASSPQTVAGGAEQFF.

The table lists this clonotype with many counts. The chain couples TRBV13 to TRBJ1-6; D gene unclear. CDR1 and CDR2 (germline): PRHDT, FYEKMQ (reference sequence). The CDR3 runs 17 residues. Trimming removed 3 bases from V and 0 bases from J, with 12 bases in between. The CDR3 DNA sequence: TGTGCCAGCAGCTTGGGAGGGTCCAGCTCCTATAATTCACCCCTCCACTTT. It encodes CASSLGGSSSYNSPLHF.

The chain couples TRBV29-1 to TRBJ1-1; TRBD1 matches 11 bases. The CDR3 length is 12 residues. From germline, CDR1 is SQVTM and CDR2 ANQGSEA. V lost 5 bases and J lost 7; bases outside the gene matches: 3. CDR3 in DNA: TGCAGCGTTCGGGACAGGGGGTTTGAAGCTTTCTTT. Amino acids: CSVRDRGFEAFF.

This clonotype has ten or more counts. The chain carries TRBV20-1 and TRBJ2-7; unclear D gene. The V end lost 5 bases, the J end lost 2 bases, and 7 bases lay between the germline ends. Per the germline V gene, CDR1 is DFQATT and CDR2 is SNEGSKA (reference sequence). The CDR3 runs to 11 residues. Here the CDR3 DNA reads TGCAGTGCTGGCCAAACCTACGAGCAGTACTTC. This sequence encodes CSAGQTYEQYF.

Ten or more counts support this clonotype. The chain has TRBV5-5 and TRBJ1-5, with D possibly being TRBD1 (6 bases). Trimming removed 4 bases from V and 2 bases from J, with 16 bases in between. The CDR3 is 16 residues long. Germline CDR1 is SGHKS and CDR2 is YYEKEE (reference sequence). For the CDR3, the DNA is TGTGCCAGCAGCCCCCACGGGGGGGCCGGCAATCAGCCCCAGCATTTT. This translates into CASSPHGGAGNQPQHF. Using reference TRBV5-5 and TRBJ1-5 for the parts outside the CDR3, the full variable domain is DAGVTQSPTHLIKTRGQQVTLRCSPISGHKSVSWYQQVLGQGPQFIFQYYEKEERGRGNFPDRFSARQFPNYSSELNVNALLLGDSALYLCASSPHGGAGNQPQHFGDGTRLSIL.

V is TRBV12-3 or TRBV12-4 and J is TRBJ2-7; TRBD1 aligns across 10 bases. V gave up 5 bases and J gave up 3 bases; unmatched junction bases: 7. CDR3 length: 15 amino acids. The CDR3 nucleotides are TGTGCCAGCAGTCCCGCGGGACAGGGGATCTACGAGCAGTACTTC. Translated: CASSPAGQGIYEQYF.

The rearrangement links TRBV29-1 to TRBJ2-7; D ambiguous. The CDR3 spans 11 residues. V lost 2 bases and J 7 bases, leaving 9 bases between the germline ends. The germline V gene encodes CDR1 SQVTM and CDR2 ANQGSEA. The CDR3 DNA sequence: TGCAGCGTTGAAAAGGGTAATGAGCAGTACTTC. This translates into CSVEKGNEQYF.

The chain links TRBV7-9 to TRBJ1-1; D is unresolved. The V end lost 5 bases, the J end lost 2 bases, and 18 bases lay between the germline ends. The CDR3 is 16 amino acids. Germline assignment: CDR1 SEHNR and CDR2 FQNEAQ (reference sequence). The CDR3 reads CASSRAGLTGNTEAFF. DNA for the CDR3: TGTGCCAGCAGCCGGGCAGGTTTGACGGGTAACACTGAAGCTTTCTTT.